This record covers a single T cell receptor (beta chain). The source of the sample is a study of T cell changes during pregnancy in multiple sclerosis. Germline loops: CDR1 LNHNV, CDR2 YYDKDF (reference sequence). V gave up 1 base and J gave up 5 bases, with 6 bases separating them. The CDR3 is 12 residues long. Some clones are missing from TCRdb's copy, which holds only in-frame ones; the method was immunoSEQ multiplex PCR. Counted here are about 48,000 clones, roughly 94% occurring once; the ten biggest clones make up around 0.48%. The TCR comes from a female donor with multiple sclerosis, enrolled in a pregnancy study. Sequences were derived from CD4+ T cells from peripheral blood mononuclear cells, sampled in the first trimester of pregnancy. V gene TRBV15 combines with J gene TRBJ2-7, with D unresolved. The chain's CDR3 is CATSRVGHEQYF. The CDR3 nucleotides are TGTGCCACCAGCAGAGTGGGCCACGAGCAGTACTTC.